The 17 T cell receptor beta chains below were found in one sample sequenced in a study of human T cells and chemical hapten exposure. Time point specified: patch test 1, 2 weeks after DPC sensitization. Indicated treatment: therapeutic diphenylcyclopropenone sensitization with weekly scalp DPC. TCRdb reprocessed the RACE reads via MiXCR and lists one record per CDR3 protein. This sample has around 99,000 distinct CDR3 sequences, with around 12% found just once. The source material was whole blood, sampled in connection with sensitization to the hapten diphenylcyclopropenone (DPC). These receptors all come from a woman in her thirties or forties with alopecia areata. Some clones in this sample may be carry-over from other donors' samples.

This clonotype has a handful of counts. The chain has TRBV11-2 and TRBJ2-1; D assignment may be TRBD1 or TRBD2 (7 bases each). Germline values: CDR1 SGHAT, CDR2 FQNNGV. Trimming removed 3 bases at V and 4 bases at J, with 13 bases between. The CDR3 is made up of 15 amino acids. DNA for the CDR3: TGTGCCAGCAGCTTTACAGGGGAGGGTTACAATGAGCAGTTCTTC. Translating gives CASSFTGEGYNEQFF.

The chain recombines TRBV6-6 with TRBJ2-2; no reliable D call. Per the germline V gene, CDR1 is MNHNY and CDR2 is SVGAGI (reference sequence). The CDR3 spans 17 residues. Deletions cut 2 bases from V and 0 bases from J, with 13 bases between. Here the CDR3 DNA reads TGTGCCAGCAGTTACCAACGAGGCCCCGCGAACACCGGGGAGCTGTTTTTT. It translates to CASSYQRGPANTGELFF.

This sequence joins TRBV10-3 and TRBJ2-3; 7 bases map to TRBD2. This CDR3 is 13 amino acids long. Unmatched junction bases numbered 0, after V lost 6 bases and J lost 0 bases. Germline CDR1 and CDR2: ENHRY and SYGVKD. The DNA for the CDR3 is TGTGCCATCAGGGGGGGGAGCACAGATACGCAGTATTTT. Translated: CAIRGGSTDTQYF.

CDR3: CASVGAVPDTQYF. The CDR3 DNA reads TGTGCCTCCGTGGGCGCAGTCCCAGATACGCAGTATTTT. J is TRBJ2-3 and V is TRBV28, with unresolved D. V gave up 11 bases and J gave up 4 bases, with 16 bases separating them. The CDR3 totals 13 residues. Per the germline V gene, CDR1 is MDHEN and CDR2 is SYDVKM.

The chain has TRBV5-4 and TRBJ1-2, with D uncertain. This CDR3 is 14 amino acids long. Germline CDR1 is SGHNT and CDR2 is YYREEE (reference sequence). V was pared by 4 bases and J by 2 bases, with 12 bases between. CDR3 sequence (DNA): TGTGCCAGCAGCCCATTGGGAACCAACTATGGCTACACCTTC. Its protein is CASSPLGTNYGYTF. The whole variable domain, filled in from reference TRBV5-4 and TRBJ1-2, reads ETGVTQSPTHLIKTRGQQVTLRCSSQSGHNTVSWYQQALGQGPQFIFQYYREEENGRGNFPPRFSGLQFPNYSSELNVNALELDDSALYLCASSPLGTNYGYTFGSGTRLTVV.

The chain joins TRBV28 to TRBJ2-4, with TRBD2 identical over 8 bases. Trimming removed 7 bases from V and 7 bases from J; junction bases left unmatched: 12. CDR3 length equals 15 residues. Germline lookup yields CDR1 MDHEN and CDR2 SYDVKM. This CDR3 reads CASTPSGRVTNIQYF. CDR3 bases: TGTGCCAGCACCCCAAGCGGGAGAGTCACGAACATTCAGTACTTC.

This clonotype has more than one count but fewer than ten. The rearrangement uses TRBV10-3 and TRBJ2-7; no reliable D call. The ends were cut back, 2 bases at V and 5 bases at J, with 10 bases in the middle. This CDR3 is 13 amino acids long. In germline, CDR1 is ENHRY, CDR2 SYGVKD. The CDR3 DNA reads TGTGCCATCAGTGAGGGGAACCGGCACGAGCAGTACTTC. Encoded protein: CAISEGNRHEQYF.

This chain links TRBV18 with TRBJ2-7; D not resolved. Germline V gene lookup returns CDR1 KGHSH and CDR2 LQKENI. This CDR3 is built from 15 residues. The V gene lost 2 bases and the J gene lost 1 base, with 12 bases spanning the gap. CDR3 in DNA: TGTGCCAGCTCACCAGTCCGAGACAATTCCTACGAGCAGTACTTC. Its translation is CASSPVRDNSYEQYF. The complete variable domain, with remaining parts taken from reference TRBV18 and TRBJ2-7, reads NAGVMQNPRHLVRRRGQEARLRCSPMKGHSHVYWYRQLPEEGLKFMVYLQKENIIDESGMPKERFSAEFPKEGPSILRIQQVVRGDSAAYFCASSPVRDNSYEQYFGPGTRLTVT.

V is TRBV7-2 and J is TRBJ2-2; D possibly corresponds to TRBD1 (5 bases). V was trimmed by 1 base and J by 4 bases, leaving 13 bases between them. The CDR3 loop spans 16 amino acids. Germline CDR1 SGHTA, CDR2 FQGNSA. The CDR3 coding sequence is TGTGCCAGCAGCTTAGAAGGCAGGGTGGGCACCGGGGAGCTGTTTTTT. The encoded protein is CASSLEGRVGTGELFF.

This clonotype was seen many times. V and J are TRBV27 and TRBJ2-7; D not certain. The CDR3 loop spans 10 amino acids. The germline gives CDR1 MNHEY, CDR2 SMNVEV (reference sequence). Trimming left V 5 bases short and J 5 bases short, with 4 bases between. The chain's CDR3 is CASSQDEQYF. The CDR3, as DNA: TGTGCCAGCAGTCAGGACGAGCAGTACTTC.

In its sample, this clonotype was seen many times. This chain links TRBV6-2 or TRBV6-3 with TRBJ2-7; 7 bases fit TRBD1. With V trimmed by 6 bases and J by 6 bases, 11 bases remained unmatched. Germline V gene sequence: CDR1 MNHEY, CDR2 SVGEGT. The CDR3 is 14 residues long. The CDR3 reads CASRPSGTVGEQYF. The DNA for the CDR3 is TGTGCCAGCAGACCGTCCGGGACAGTCGGCGAGCAGTACTTC.

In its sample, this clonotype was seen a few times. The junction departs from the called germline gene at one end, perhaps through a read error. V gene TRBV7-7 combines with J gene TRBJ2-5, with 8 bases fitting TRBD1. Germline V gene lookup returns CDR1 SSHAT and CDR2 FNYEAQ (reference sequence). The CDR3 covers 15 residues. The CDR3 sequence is CASSSGTGGQETQYF. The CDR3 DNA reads TGTGCTAGCAGCTCTGGAACAGGGGGCCAAGAGACCCAGTACTTC.

The CDR3 sequence: CSASRGDTQYF. DNA of the CDR3: TGCAGTGCTAGTCGGGGAGATACGCAGTATTTT. The genes are TRBV20-1 and TRBJ2-3; a weak D match, TRBD2 (5 bases). This CDR3 has 11 amino acids. The V end lost 3 bases, the J end lost 5 bases, and 6 bases lay between the germline ends. Germline V gives CDR1 DFQATT, CDR2 SNEGSKA (reference sequence).

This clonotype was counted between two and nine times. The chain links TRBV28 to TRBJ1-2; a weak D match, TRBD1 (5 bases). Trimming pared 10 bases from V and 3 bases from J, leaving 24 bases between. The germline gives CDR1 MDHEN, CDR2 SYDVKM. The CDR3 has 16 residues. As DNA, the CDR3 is TGTGCCACCATTTTTGGACATACATCCAGCTACTATGGCTACACCTTC. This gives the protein CATIFGHTSSYYGYTF.

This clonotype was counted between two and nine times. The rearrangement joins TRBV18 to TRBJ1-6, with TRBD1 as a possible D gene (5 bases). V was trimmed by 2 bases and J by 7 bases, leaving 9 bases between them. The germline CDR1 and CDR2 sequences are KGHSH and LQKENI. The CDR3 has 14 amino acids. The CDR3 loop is CASSPSTVNSPLHF. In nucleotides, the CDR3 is TGTGCCAGCTCACCATCGACAGTAAATTCACCCCTCCACTTT.

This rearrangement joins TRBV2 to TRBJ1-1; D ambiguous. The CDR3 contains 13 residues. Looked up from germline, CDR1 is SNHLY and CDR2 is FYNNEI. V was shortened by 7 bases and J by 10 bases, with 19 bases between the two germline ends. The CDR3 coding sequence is TGTGCCAGCACTCAAAATTCGGGTCGATTAGCTTTCTTT. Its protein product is CASTQNSGRLAFF. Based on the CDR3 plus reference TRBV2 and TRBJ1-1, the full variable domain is EPEVTQTPSHQVTQMGQEVILRCVPISNHLYFYWYRQILGQKVEFLVSFYNNEISEKSEIFDDQFSVERPDGSNFTLKIRSTKLEDSAMYFCASTQNSGRLAFFGQGTRLTVV.

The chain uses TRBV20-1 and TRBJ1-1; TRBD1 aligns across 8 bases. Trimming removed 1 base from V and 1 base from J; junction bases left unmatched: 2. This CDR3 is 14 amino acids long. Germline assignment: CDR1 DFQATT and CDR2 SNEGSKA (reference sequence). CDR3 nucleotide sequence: TGCAGTGCTAGAGCTGGGACAGGGAACACTGAAGCTTTCTTT. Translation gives CSARAGTGNTEAFF.